This record concerns one TCR beta chain sequence. Trimming removed 5 bases from V and 2 bases from J, with 16 bases in between. Germline V gene lookup returns CDR1 KGHSH and CDR2 LQKENI. This CDR3 has 16 amino acids. The table came from immunoSEQ multiplex PCR; TCRdb's copy has only in-frame clones and leaves some out. This table holds 80,000 to 130,000 clones, 90% to 95% found once. The sample belongs to a study of T cell changes during pregnancy in multiple sclerosis. The chain recombines TRBV18 with TRBJ2-1; weak D call: TRBD2 (5 bases). The specimen comprised peripheral blood, sampled in the second trimester of pregnancy. This clonotype was obtained from a female donor with multiple sclerosis, enrolled in a pregnancy study. The CDR3 DNA sequence: TGTGCCAGCTCATCAGTTCCTAGCAGAGCCTACAATGAGCAGTTCTTC. Protein: CASSSVPSRAYNEQFF.